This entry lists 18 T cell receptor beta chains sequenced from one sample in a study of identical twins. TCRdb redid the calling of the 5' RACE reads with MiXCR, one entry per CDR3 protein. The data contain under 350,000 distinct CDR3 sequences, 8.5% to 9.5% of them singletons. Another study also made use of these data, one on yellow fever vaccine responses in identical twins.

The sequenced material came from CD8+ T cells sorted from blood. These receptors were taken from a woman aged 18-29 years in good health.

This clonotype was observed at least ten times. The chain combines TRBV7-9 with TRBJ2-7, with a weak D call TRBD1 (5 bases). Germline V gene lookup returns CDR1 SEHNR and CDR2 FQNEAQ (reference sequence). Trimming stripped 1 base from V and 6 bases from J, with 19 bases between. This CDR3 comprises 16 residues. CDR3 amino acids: CASSLGGGRVPIEQYF. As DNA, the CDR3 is TGTGCCAGCAGCTTAGGGGGTGGCAGGGTCCCAATCGAGCAGTACTTC. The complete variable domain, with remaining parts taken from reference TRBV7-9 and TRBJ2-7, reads DTGVSQNPRHKITKRGQNVTFRCDPISEHNRLYWYRQTLGQGPEFLTYFQNEAQLEKSRLLSDRFSAERPKGSFSTLEIQRTEQGDSAMYLCASSLGGGRVPIEQYFGPGTRLTVT.

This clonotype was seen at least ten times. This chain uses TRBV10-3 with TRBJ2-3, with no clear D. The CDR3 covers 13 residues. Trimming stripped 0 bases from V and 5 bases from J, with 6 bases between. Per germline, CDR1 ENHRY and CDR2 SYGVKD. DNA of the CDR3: TGTGCCATCAGTGAGTCTATAGGAGATACGCAGTATTTT. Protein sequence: CAISESIGDTQYF.

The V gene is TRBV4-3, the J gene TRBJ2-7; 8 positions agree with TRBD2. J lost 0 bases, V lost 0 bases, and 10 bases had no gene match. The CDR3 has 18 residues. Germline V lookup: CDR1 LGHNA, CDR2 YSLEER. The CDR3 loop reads CASSQDSSGPDLSYEQYF. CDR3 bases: TGCGCCAGCAGCCAAGATTCTAGCGGGCCTGACCTCTCCTACGAGCAGTACTTC.

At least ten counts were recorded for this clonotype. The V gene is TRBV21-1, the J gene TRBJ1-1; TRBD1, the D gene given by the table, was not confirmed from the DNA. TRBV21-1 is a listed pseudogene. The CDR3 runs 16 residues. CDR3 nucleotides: TGTGCCAGCAGCAAAGAGGCCAACTCTCCGGGCCCTGAAGCTTTCTTT. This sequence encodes CASSKEANSPGPEAFF.

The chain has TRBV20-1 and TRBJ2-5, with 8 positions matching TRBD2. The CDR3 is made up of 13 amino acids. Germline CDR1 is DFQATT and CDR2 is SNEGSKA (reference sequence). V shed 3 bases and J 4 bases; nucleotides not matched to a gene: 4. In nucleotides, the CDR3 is TGCAGTGCTAGTCCCCTAGCGGGAGAGACCCAGTACTTC. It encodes CSASPLAGETQYF.

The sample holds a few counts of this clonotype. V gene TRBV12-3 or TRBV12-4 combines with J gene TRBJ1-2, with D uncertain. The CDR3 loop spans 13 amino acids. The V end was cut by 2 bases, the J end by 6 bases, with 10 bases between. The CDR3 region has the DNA TGTGCCAGCAGTTTAAATCGGGTTCATGGCTACACCTTC. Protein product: CASSLNRVHGYTF.

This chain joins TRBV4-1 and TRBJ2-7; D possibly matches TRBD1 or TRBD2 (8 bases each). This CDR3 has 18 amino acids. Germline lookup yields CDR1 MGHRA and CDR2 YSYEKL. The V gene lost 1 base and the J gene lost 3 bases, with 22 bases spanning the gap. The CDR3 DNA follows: TGCGCCAGCAGCCAAGCCCCCGGGGGGGACAGGACCTTCTACGAGCAGTACTTC. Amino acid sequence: CASSQAPGGDRTFYEQYF.

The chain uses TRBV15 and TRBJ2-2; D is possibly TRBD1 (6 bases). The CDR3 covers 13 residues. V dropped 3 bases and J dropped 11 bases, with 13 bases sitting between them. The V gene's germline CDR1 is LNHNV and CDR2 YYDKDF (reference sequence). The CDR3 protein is CATSSVQGFELFF. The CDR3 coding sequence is TGTGCCACCAGCAGTGTACAGGGTTTTGAGCTGTTTTTT.

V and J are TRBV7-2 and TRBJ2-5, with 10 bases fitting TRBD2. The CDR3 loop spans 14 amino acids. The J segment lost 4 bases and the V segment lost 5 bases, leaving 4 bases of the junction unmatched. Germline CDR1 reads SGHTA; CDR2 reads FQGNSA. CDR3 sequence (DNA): TGTGCCAGCAGCACACGACTAGCGGGAGAGACCCAGTACTTC. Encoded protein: CASSTRLAGETQYF.

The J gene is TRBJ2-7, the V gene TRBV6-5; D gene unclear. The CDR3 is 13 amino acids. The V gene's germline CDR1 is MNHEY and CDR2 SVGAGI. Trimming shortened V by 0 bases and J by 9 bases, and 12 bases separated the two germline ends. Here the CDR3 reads CASSYSGNDGQYF. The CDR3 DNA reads TGTGCCAGCAGTTACTCAGGGAACGACGGGCAGTACTTC.

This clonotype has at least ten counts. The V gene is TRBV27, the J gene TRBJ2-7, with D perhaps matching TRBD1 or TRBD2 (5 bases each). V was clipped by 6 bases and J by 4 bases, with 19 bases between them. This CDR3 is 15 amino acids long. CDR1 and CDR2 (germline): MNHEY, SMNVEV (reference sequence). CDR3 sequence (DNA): TGTGCCAGCAGATTGGCCCGGGACGGCAGATACGAGCAGTACTTC. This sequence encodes CASRLARDGRYEQYF.

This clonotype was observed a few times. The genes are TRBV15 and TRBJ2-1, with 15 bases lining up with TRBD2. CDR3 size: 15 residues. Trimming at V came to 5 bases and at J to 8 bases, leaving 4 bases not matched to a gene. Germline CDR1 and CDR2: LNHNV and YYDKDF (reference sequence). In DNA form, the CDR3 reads TGTGCCACCAGCGAGGGACTAGCGGGGGGAGATGAGCAGTTCTTC. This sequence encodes CATSEGLAGGDEQFF.

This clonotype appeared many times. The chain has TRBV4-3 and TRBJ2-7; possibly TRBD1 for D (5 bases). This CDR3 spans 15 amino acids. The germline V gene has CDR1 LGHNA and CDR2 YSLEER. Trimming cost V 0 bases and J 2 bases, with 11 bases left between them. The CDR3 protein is CASSQDRVGAYEQYF. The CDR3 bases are TGCGCCAGCAGCCAAGATAGAGTAGGGGCCTACGAGCAGTACTTC.

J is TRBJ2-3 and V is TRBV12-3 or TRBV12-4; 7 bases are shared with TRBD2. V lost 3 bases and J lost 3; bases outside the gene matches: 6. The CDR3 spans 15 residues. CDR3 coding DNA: TGTGCCAGCAGTTTGGTGGGCGGGAGTACAGATACGCAGTATTTT. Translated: CASSLVGGSTDTQYF.

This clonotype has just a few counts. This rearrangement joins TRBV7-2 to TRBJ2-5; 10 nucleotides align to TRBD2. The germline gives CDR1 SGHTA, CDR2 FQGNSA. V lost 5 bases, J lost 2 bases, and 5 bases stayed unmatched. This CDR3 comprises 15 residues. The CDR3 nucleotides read TGTGCCAGCAGCGCTTGGACTAGCGGACAAGAGACCCAGTACTTC. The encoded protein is CASSAWTSGQETQYF.

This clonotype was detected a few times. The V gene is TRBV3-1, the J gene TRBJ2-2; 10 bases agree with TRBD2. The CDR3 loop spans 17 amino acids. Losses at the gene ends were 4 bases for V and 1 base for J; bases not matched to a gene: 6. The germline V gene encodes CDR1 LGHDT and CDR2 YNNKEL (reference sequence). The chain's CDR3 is CASSLGLAVLNTGELFF. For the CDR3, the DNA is TGTGCCAGCAGCCTTGGACTAGCGGTTTTGAACACCGGGGAGCTGTTTTTT.

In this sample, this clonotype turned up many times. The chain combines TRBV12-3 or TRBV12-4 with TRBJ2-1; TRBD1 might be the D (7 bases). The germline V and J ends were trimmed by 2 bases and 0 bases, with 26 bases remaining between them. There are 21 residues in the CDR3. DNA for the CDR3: TGTGCCAGCAGTTTAAACCCTTTCAGGGGGGCCCCGATTAGCTCCTACAATGAGCAGTTCTTC. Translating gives CASSLNPFRGAPISSYNEQFF.

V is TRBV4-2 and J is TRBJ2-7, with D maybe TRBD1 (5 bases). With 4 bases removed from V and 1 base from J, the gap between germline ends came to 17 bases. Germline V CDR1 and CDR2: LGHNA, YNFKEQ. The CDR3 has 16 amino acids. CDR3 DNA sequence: TGTGCCAGCAGCCCACAGACAGACCCCTATTCCTACGAGCAGTACTTC. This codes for CASSPQTDPYSYEQYF.